Presented here are 4 T cell receptor beta chains from one specimen sequenced in a study of T cell repertoires in cytomegalovirus infection. MiXCR, run by TCRdb on the reads, gives a single entry per CDR3 protein. The data show around 900,000 distinct CDR3 sequences, with less than 35% seen just once and over 13% held by the top ten. No antigen has been assigned to these receptors. Sequenced here: cultured CD8+ T cells from PBMCs, sampled from culture after CMV antigen stimulation. The receptors were sampled from a human donor in good health (CMV status not recorded). Some clones in this sample may be carry-over from other donors' samples.

Many counts were recorded for this clonotype. This chain connects TRBV20-1 to TRBJ1-5; 7 bases fit TRBD1. V dropped 2 bases and J dropped 4; count of bases not matched to a gene: 17. The CDR3 length is 18 residues. CDR1 and CDR2 (germline): DFQATT, SNEGSKA (reference sequence). CDR3 nucleotide sequence: TGCAGTGCTAGATACGGTCCCCCCCGACAGGGAATTAATCAGCCCCAGCATTTT. Its protein is CSARYGPPRQGINQPQHF.

The chain carries TRBV15 and TRBJ2-7; TRBD2 is a possible D gene (5 bases). The germline CDR1 and CDR2 sequences are LNHNV and YYDKDF (reference sequence). V lost 5 bases to trimming and J lost 0 bases, with 11 bases between them. The CDR3 contains 14 residues. The CDR3 nucleotides are TGTGCCACCAGCCCCCGGGATGCCTCCTACGAGCAGTACTTC. This gives the protein CATSPRDASYEQYF.

The rearrangement links TRBV27 to TRBJ1-6; possibly TRBD1 for D (5 bases). Germline V gene data show CDR1 as MNHEY and CDR2 as SMNVEV (reference sequence). V gave up 4 bases and J gave up 9 bases, with 13 bases separating them. There are 14 residues in the CDR3. The CDR3 loop reads CASSSGYDGSPLHF. The CDR3, as DNA: TGTGCCAGCAGTTCAGGGTATGATGGTTCACCCCTCCACTTT.

The chain joins TRBV12-3 or TRBV12-4 to TRBJ2-5, with a possible D match to TRBD2 (6 bases). The CDR3 contains 13 residues. V was shortened by 4 bases and J by 5 bases, with 11 bases between the two germline ends. CDR3 bases: TGTGCCAGCAGTTCAGATGGAGGGGAGACCCAGTACTTC. This sequence encodes CASSSDGGETQYF.